The sequence of this T cell receptor beta chain was determined in a study of blood T cells in healthy people across ages. General study results and limits: CMV infection status of these donors was not known. Age brought a roughly linear fall in TCR beta diversity measured per million T cells.

Each sample yielded at least 6 million isolated PBMCs. A second PCR of 7 to 11 cycles used a sample-barcoded 5' primer and a J-beta primer mix. A template-switch adaptor containing 12 random nucleotides labeled each cDNA molecule. TCRdb reanalysed the 5' RACE reads using MiXCR and keeps one entry per CDR3 protein. The sample contains over a million distinct CDR3 sequences, roughly 43% of which appear only once. Notes on this clonotype: What it binds is unknown.

Sequenced input: blood. The source of this sequence is a young woman in good health.

The CDR3: CAISELGQTQETQYF. The CDR3 coding sequence is TGTGCCATCAGTGAGTTGGGACAGACTCAAGAGACCCAGTACTTC. The chain joins TRBV10-3 to TRBJ2-5; 7 nucleotides align to TRBD1. This CDR3 has 15 residues. CDR1 is ENHRY, CDR2 SYGVKD, per germline. J gave up 2 bases and V 1 base, and 4 bases lay outside the gene matches.